This T cell receptor beta chain was captured by sequencing in a study of OX40 agonist ivuxolimab in advanced cancers. Study details: Every patient in dose escalation had hepatocellular carcinoma, melanoma, renal cell or head and neck cancer. Three patients responded partially, comprising one with hepatocellular carcinoma and two with cutaneous melanoma. Study outcomes and limitations: Expanded peripheral T-cell antigen specificity went undetermined.

V lost 3 bases and J lost 5, with 11 bases in between. Germline CDR1 reads KGHSH; CDR2 reads LQKENI. The length of the CDR3 is 14 residues. In regard to this clone: Antigen: not known.

Repertoires were generated with immunoSEQ multiplex PCR, while TCRdb's copy carries only in-frame clones and drops some. The repertoire consists of tens of thousands of clones, with around 80% occurring once and the leading ten covering 1.5% to 2%. The TCR sequence derives from an adult with an advanced solid tumor such as melanoma, head and neck, liver or kidney cancer. Sequences were derived from CD4+ or CD8+ T cells sorted from blood, sampled in a trial of the OX40 agonist ivuxolimab. The V gene is TRBV18, the J gene TRBJ1-5; D remains unclear. The CDR3 nucleotides are TGTGCCAGCTCACCGGGGATGAAGGATCAGCCCCAGCATTTT. Its translation is CASSPGMKDQPQHF. The full variable domain, in which reference TRBV18 and TRBJ1-5 provide the parts outside the CDR3, is NAGVMQNPRHLVRRRGQEARLRCSPMKGHSHVYWYRQLPEEGLKFMVYLQKENIIDESGMPKERFSAEFPKEGPSILRIQQVVRGDSAAYFCASSPGMKDQPQHFGDGTRLSIL.